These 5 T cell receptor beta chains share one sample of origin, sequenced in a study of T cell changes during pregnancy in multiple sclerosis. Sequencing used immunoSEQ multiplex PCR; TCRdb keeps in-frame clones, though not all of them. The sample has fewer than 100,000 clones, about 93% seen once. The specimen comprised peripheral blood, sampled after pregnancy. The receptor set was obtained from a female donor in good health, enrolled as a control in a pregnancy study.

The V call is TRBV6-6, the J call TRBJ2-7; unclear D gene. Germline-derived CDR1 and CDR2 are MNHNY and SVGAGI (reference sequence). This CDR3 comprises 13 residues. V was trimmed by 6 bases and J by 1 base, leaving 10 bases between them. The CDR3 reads CASSQTSSYEQYF. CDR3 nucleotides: TGTGCCAGCAGCCAGACTTCATCCTACGAGCAGTACTTC.

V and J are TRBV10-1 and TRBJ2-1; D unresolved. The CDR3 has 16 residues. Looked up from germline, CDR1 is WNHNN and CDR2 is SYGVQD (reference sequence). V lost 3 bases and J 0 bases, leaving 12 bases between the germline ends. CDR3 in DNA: TGCGCCAGCAGTGATTCGCGAGCGTCCTCCTACAATGAGCAGTTCTTC. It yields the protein CASSDSRASSYNEQFF.

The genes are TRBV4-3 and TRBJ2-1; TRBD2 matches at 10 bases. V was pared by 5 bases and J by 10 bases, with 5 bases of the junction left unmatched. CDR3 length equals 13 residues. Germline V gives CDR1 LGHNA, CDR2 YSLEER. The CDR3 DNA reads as TGCGCCAGCAGCGGGCTAGCGGGAGACGAGCAGTTCTTC. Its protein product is CASSGLAGDEQFF.

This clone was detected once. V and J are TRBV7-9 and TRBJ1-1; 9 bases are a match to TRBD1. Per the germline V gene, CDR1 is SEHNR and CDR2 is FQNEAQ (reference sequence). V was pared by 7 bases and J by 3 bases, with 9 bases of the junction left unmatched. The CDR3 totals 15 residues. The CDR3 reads CASKRQGVSDTEAFF. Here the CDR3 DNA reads TGTGCCAGCAAAAGACAGGGGGTTTCCGACACTGAAGCTTTCTTT.

CDR3 nucleotides: TGCGCCAGCAGTGAGTCGGACTTCCCCCTGGGTGAGCAGTTCTTC. Protein product: CASSESDFPLGEQFF. The J gene is TRBJ2-1, the V gene TRBV10-2, with D tentatively TRBD2 (5 bases). Germline V gene data show CDR1 as WSHSY and CDR2 as SAAADI. V was pared by 0 bases and J by 9 bases, with 15 bases between. The CDR3 has 15 residues.